This is a list of T cell receptor beta chains from one sample in a study of T cell changes during pregnancy in multiple sclerosis. The method was immunoSEQ multiplex PCR; TCRdb's version includes in-frame clones alone and lacks a portion of them. The sample contains about 61,000 clones, around 90% of which appear only once. Sequencing was performed on peripheral blood, taken in the first trimester of pregnancy. These receptors originate from a female donor with multiple sclerosis, enrolled in a pregnancy study. The CDR3 runs from the conserved cysteine through the conserved F or W. A D gene is named only where the DNA matches it firmly. Clone size is given for some rows only: seen once, a few or many times, or a class if the clone is expanded.

CDR3 DNA: TGTGCCAGTAGTATGTCCGTGGCAGGGAGGGATGAAGCTTTCTTT; CDR3 protein: CASSMSVAGRDEAFF; J gene: TRBJ1-1; V gene: TRBV19; clone size: NA; D gene: NA
CDR3 DNA: TGCGCCAGCAGCATAGGACAGGGTGCCTTCTATGGCTACACCTTC; CDR3 protein: CASSIGQGAFYGYTF; J gene: TRBJ1-2; V gene: TRBV5-1; clone size: NA; D gene: TRBD1
CDR3 DNA: TGTGCCAGCAGTGAACCCCTCGGGAAGGCGGGAGCCAAAAACATTCAGTACTTC; CDR3 protein: CASSEPLGKAGAKNIQYF; J gene: TRBJ2-4; V gene: TRBV6-1; clone size: NA; D gene: NA
CDR3 DNA: TGTGCCAGCAGCTCGACAAGGACTAGCGGAACCTACGAGCAGTACTTC; CDR3 protein: CASSSTRTSGTYEQYF; J gene: TRBJ2-7; V gene: TRBV5-7; clone size: NA; D gene: TRBD2
CDR3 DNA: TGTGCCAGCTACTTGAACAGGGGGCGGGTCACTGAAGCTTTCTTT; CDR3 protein: CASYLNRGRVTEAFF; J gene: TRBJ1-1; V gene: TRBV19; clone size: NA; D gene: TRBD1
CDR3 DNA: TGTGCCAGCTCATCTACTAGCGGGAGTATATACGAGCAGTACTTC; CDR3 protein: CASSSTSGSIYEQYF; J gene: TRBJ2-7; V gene: TRBV18; clone size: NA; D gene: TRBD2
CDR3 DNA: TGTGCCAGCAGTTCACGGGGGAAGCAGTACTTC; CDR3 protein: CASSSRGKQYF; J gene: TRBJ2-7; V gene: TRBV28; clone size: NA; D gene: NA
CDR3 DNA: TGTGCCAGCAGTGACGGTATGTCCGAGGGTGGTGAGCAGTTCTTC; CDR3 protein: CASSDGMSEGGEQFF; J gene: TRBJ2-1; V gene: TRBV6-4; clone size: NA; D gene: NA
CDR3 DNA: TGTGCCATTGGGGGACTAGCCGACTCCTACAATGAGCAGTTCTTC; CDR3 protein: CAIGGLADSYNEQFF; J gene: TRBJ2-1; V gene: TRBV2; clone size: NA; D gene: TRBD2
CDR3 DNA: TGTGCCAGCAGAAAGAGCGGGAGAATCCCCTACAATGAGCAGTTCTTC; CDR3 protein: CASRKSGRIPYNEQFF; J gene: TRBJ2-1; V gene: TRBV21-1; clone size: NA; D gene: NA
CDR3 DNA: TGTGCCAGCAGCTTAATGGAGGACGGTAATGAAAAACTGTTTTTT; CDR3 protein: CASSLMEDGNEKLFF; J gene: TRBJ1-4; V gene: TRBV7-9; clone size: NA; D gene: NA
CDR3 DNA: TGTGCCAGTAGCCGCAGAATAAACTACGAGCAGTACTTC; CDR3 protein: CASSRRINYEQYF; J gene: TRBJ2-7; V gene: TRBV19; clone size: NA; D gene: NA
CDR3 DNA: TGCGCCAGCAGCTCGCAGGGGCTACGCTCCTACGAGCAGTACTTC; CDR3 protein: CASSSQGLRSYEQYF; J gene: TRBJ2-7; V gene: TRBV5-1; clone size: NA; D gene: NA
CDR3 DNA: TGTGCCAGCATGGCCCCCGACAGGGACACAGATACGCAGTATTTT; CDR3 protein: CASMAPDRDTDTQYF; J gene: TRBJ2-3; V gene: TRBV27; clone size: NA; D gene: TRBD1
CDR3 DNA: TGCGCCAGCAGCCAAGGACATAGCGGAGGCCTCCAAGAGACCCAGTACTTC; CDR3 protein: CASSQGHSGGLQETQYF; J gene: TRBJ2-5; V gene: TRBV4-3; clone size: NA; D gene: NA
CDR3 DNA: TGTGCCAGCAGCCAAGATCTCTCGGGACAGTTCTCCGGGGAGCTGTTTTTT; CDR3 protein: CASSQDLSGQFSGELFF; J gene: TRBJ2-2; V gene: TRBV4-2; clone size: NA; D gene: TRBD1
CDR3 DNA: TGTGCCAGTGCTGACAGGGACAATCAGCCCCAGCATTTT; CDR3 protein: CASADRDNQPQHF; J gene: TRBJ1-5; V gene: TRBV19; clone size: few; D gene: TRBD1
CDR3 DNA: TGCAGCGCTACCGGGACTAGCGGGATTAGGGGGAATGAGCAGTTCTTC; CDR3 protein: CSATGTSGIRGNEQFF; J gene: TRBJ2-1; V gene: TRBV29-1; clone size: once; D gene: TRBD2
CDR3 DNA: TGCGCCAGCAGCCAAGAGGGGAGTAGTTCGTATTTCGTCGGTGAGCAGTTCTTC; CDR3 protein: CASSQEGSSSYFVGEQFF; J gene: TRBJ2-1; V gene: TRBV4-3; clone size: once; D gene: NA
CDR3 DNA: TGCGCCAGCAGCTTGACTAGCGGGGGCACAGATACGCAGTATTTT; CDR3 protein: CASSLTSGGTDTQYF; J gene: TRBJ2-3; V gene: TRBV5-1; clone size: NA; D gene: TRBD2
CDR3 DNA: TGTGCCAGCAGTTACTCGGGCGGGATCTATGGCTACACCTTC; CDR3 protein: CASSYSGGIYGYTF; J gene: TRBJ1-2; V gene: TRBV6-5; clone size: NA; D gene: NA
CDR3 DNA: TGTGCCAGCAGCAGGAACACTGAAGCTTTCTTT; CDR3 protein: CASSRNTEAFF; J gene: TRBJ1-1; V gene: TRBV6-5; clone size: NA; D gene: NA
CDR3 DNA: TGTGCCAGCAGCTTCCAAGCGGGAGCCACAGATACGCAGTATTTT; CDR3 protein: CASSFQAGATDTQYF; J gene: TRBJ2-3; V gene: TRBV5-4; clone size: NA; D gene: TRBD2
CDR3 DNA: TGTGCCAGTAGTACGGTCCGGGGAGGGGGTGAAAAACTGTTTTTT; CDR3 protein: CASSTVRGGGEKLFF; J gene: TRBJ1-4; V gene: TRBV19; clone size: NA; D gene: NA
CDR3 DNA: TGTGCCAGCAGAGACATGACAGGGCATCAGCCCCAGCATTTT; CDR3 protein: CASRDMTGHQPQHF; J gene: TRBJ1-5; V gene: TRBV6-6; clone size: NA; D gene: TRBD1
CDR3 DNA: TGTGCCAGCAGCTTAGGCCAGAGCAATCAGCCCCAGCATTTT; CDR3 protein: CASSLGQSNQPQHF; J gene: TRBJ1-5; V gene: TRBV7-2; clone size: NA; D gene: NA
CDR3 DNA: TGTGCCAGCAGCTTAGGTCAGGGGTTGAGGGAGACCCAGTACTTC; CDR3 protein: CASSLGQGLRETQYF; J gene: TRBJ2-5; V gene: TRBV7-2; clone size: NA; D gene: NA
CDR3 DNA: TGCGCCAGCAGCCAAGATCCAGGGTACTACGAGCAGTACTTC; CDR3 protein: CASSQDPGYYEQYF; J gene: TRBJ2-7; V gene: TRBV4-3; clone size: NA; D gene: NA
CDR3 DNA: TGCGCCAGCAGCCAAGAGGGACAGGGAGCGGACACCGGGGAGCTGTTTTTT; CDR3 protein: CASSQEGQGADTGELFF; J gene: TRBJ2-2; V gene: TRBV4-1; clone size: NA; D gene: TRBD1
CDR3 DNA: TGTGCCAGCAGCGGACAGGGGGGGAACACTGAAGCTTTCTTT; CDR3 protein: CASSGQGGNTEAFF; J gene: TRBJ1-1; V gene: TRBV25-1; clone size: NA; D gene: TRBD1
CDR3 DNA: TGTGCCAGCAGGAGGCCCCAAGGTGAAGCTTTCTTT; CDR3 protein: CASRRPQGEAFF; J gene: TRBJ1-1; V gene: TRBV28; clone size: NA; D gene: NA
CDR3 DNA: TGTGCCAGCAGCTGGCGGGGCCCGAACACTGAAGCTTTCTTT; CDR3 protein: CASSWRGPNTEAFF; J gene: TRBJ1-1; V gene: TRBV11-3; clone size: NA; D gene: NA
CDR3 DNA: TGTGCCAGCAGTGACAGTGCCGGGGGTGGCTACACCTTC; CDR3 protein: CASSDSAGGGYTF; J gene: TRBJ1-2; V gene: TRBV27; clone size: NA; D gene: NA
CDR3 DNA: TGTGCCAGCAGTGAAGTTTATGTTGAAAAACTGTTTTTT; CDR3 protein: CASSEVYVEKLFF; J gene: TRBJ1-4; V gene: TRBV6-1; clone size: NA; D gene: NA
CDR3 DNA: TGTGCCAGTAGTATAGCCAGATATAGCAATCAGCCCCAGCATTTT; CDR3 protein: CASSIARYSNQPQHF; J gene: TRBJ1-5; V gene: TRBV19; clone size: NA; D gene: NA